This T cell receptor (beta chain) emerged from a study of T cell responses to AZD1222 COVID-19 vaccine. Repertoires were generated with immunoSEQ multiplex PCR, while TCRdb's copy carries only in-frame clones and drops some. The sample records more than 140,000 clones, roughly 90% being singletons. This CDR3 has 15 residues. Germline V CDR1 and CDR2: KGHDR, SFDVKD. The V gene lost 4 bases and the J gene lost 1 base, with 10 bases spanning the gap. The V call is TRBV24-1, the J call TRBJ2-1; the D is unclear. The sequencing used peripheral blood, collected on day 0 of AZD1222 vaccination. This receptor was taken from an adult in good health. The CDR3 spells CATSEKRNSYNEQFF. The DNA for the CDR3 is TGTGCCACCAGTGAGAAGAGGAATTCCTACAATGAGCAGTTCTTC.